This T cell receptor beta chain was observed in a study of response to subunit inactivated influenza vaccine. Study-wide results and caveats: Authors proposed each seasonal influenza vaccination draws in few new T cells.

TCRdb redid the calling of the RT-PCR reads with MiXCR, one entry per CDR3 protein. The profile shows 500,000 to 750,000 distinct CDR3 sequences, approximately 14% of them singletons. This clonotype has only a few counts. The target antigen is unknown. This CDR3 has 17 residues. V was clipped by 3 bases and J by 0 bases, with 17 bases between them. In germline, CDR1 is KGHSH, CDR2 LQKENI. This receptor was obtained from a man aged 45-65 years who received an inactivated influenza vaccine. The rearrangement joins TRBV18 to TRBJ1-1, with D possibly being TRBD1 (5 bases). The source material was PBMCs from blood, sampled roughly 13 days after vaccination. The DNA of the CDR3 is TGTGCCAGCTCACCGGCAGCGGGGACGGCTGTGAACACTGAAGCTTTCTTT. Residues: CASSPAAGTAVNTEAFF.